Each of the 22 T cell receptor beta chains below was sequenced from the same sample in a study of neurological immune-mediated disorders. TCRdb ran MiXCR on the 5' RACE reads and lists one entry per CDR3 protein. The profile shows about 53,000 distinct CDR3 sequences, under 4.5% of them singletons. The sequenced material came from PBMCs. All receptors come from a woman between 25 and 40 years old with multiple sclerosis.

This clonotype was counted many times. The rearrangement uses TRBV5-1 and TRBJ2-7; 9 bases agree with TRBD2. V trimming: 4 bases; J trimming: 2 bases; junction bases outside the gene matches: 7. The germline gives CDR1 SGHRS, CDR2 YFSETQ. The CDR3 spans 15 residues. This CDR3 is CASSPSGRSPYEQYF. Here the CDR3 DNA reads TGCGCCAGCAGCCCCAGCGGGAGGTCCCCCTACGAGCAGTACTTC.

This clonotype was observed at least ten times. The V and J genes are TRBV12-3 or TRBV12-4 and TRBJ1-5; TRBD1 agrees at 9 bases. V was clipped by 3 bases and J by 5 bases; unmatched bases: 5. The CDR3 has 15 residues. CDR3 DNA: TGTGCCAGCAGTTTGGACAGGGGAACGGATCAGCCCCAGCATTTT. This codes for CASSLDRGTDQPQHF.

This clonotype was recorded at least ten times. The chain has TRBV5-1 and TRBJ2-7; 7 nucleotides align to TRBD1. Germline V gene lookup returns CDR1 SGHRS and CDR2 YFSETQ. This CDR3 has 16 amino acids. V gave up 7 bases and J gave up 2 bases; unmatched junction bases: 15. The CDR3 region is CASDRDSLNGTYEQYF. DNA for the CDR3: TGCGCCAGCGACCGGGACAGTCTTAATGGGACCTACGAGCAGTACTTC.

This clonotype was counted many times. The genes are TRBV20-1 and TRBJ2-7, with a tentative D call TRBD2 (5 bases). Germline assignment: CDR1 DFQATT and CDR2 SNEGSKA (reference sequence). Trimming removed 4 bases from V and 2 bases from J, with 15 bases in between. The CDR3 consists of 14 residues. The CDR3 spells CSATGSNYPYEQYF. In DNA form, the CDR3 reads TGCAGTGCTACGGGGAGCAACTATCCCTACGAGCAGTACTTC.

Regarding this clonotype: The junction departs from the called germline gene at one end, perhaps through a read error. This chain connects TRBV20-1 to TRBJ1-6, with 9 bases lining up with TRBD1. The CDR3 spans 14 residues. The V gene's germline CDR1 is DFQATT and CDR2 SNEGSKA (reference sequence). DNA of the CDR3: TGCAGTGCTAGCCCGGGACAGGGATCTTCACCCCTCAACTTT. Protein product: CSASPGQGSSPLNF.

V gene TRBV12-3 or TRBV12-4 combines with J gene TRBJ2-1; 9 nucleotides align to TRBD1. The V segment lost 7 bases and the J segment 1 base; nucleotides outside the gene matches: 8. There are 16 residues in the CDR3. The CDR3 DNA reads as TGTGCCAGCACCGAGGGACAGGGCCTTTCCTACAATGAGCAGTTCTTC. It codes for CASTEGQGLSYNEQFF.

This clonotype was counted a few times. The V call is TRBV11-3, the J call TRBJ2-3; D not certain. V was shortened by 3 bases and J by 1 base, with 5 bases between the two germline ends. There are 13 residues in the CDR3. Germline CDR1 and CDR2: SGHNT and YENEEA. The CDR3 DNA reads as TGTGCCAGCAGCTTTACAGGCACAGATACGCAGTATTTT. Translating gives CASSFTGTDTQYF. The full variable domain, completed using reference TRBV11-3 and TRBJ2-3, is EAGVVQSPRYKIIEKKQPVAFWCNPISGHNTLYWYLQNLGQGPELLIRYENEEAVDDSQLPKDRFSAERLKGVDSTLKIQPAELGDSAVYLCASSFTGTDTQYFGPGTRLTVL.

The sample holds many counts of this clonotype. V is TRBV5-1 and J is TRBJ1-6; D not certain. The V end was cut by 0 bases, the J end by 0 bases, with 4 bases between. The CDR3 loop spans 15 amino acids. The germline V gene encodes CDR1 SGHRS and CDR2 YFSETQ. In DNA form, the CDR3 reads TGCGCCAGCAGCTTGGCAAGCTCCTATAATTCACCCCTCCACTTT. This codes for CASSLASSYNSPLHF. Full variable domain (missing parts from reference TRBV5-1 and TRBJ1-6): KAGVTQTPRYLIKTRGQQVTLSCSPISGHRSVSWYQQTPGQGLQFLFEYFSETQRNKGNFPGRFSGRQFSNSRSEMNVSTLELGDSALYLCASSLASSYNSPLHFGNGTRLTVT.

This sequence joins TRBV20-1 and TRBJ2-3; TRBD2 matches 11 bases. CDR1 is DFQATT and CDR2 is SNEGSKA in the germline V gene (reference sequence). J was trimmed by 4 bases and V by 1 base; bases with no gene match: 10. This CDR3 comprises 17 residues. CDR3 coding DNA: TGCAGTGCTAGAGTTATACTAGCGGGAGTTCTCCCAGATACGCAGTATTTT. This translates into CSARVILAGVLPDTQYF.

This clonotype has at least ten counts. This rearrangement joins TRBV10-3 to TRBJ2-5; 7 bases are shared with TRBD1. This CDR3 region has 12 residues. The germline gives CDR1 ENHRY, CDR2 SYGVKD. Germline trimming cut 7 bases from V and 10 bases from J; bases unmatched to any gene: 9. The CDR3 is CAIKGDQGDQYF. CDR3 nucleotide sequence: TGTGCCATCAAGGGGGACCAGGGGGACCAGTACTTC.

This clonotype appeared many times. The V and J genes are TRBV20-1 and TRBJ1-4; D uncertain. The CDR3 consists of 13 residues. Trimming left V 0 bases short and J 8 bases short, with 10 bases between. CDR1 and CDR2 from the germline V gene are DFQATT and SNEGSKA (reference sequence). The CDR3 region is CSAREGLFEKLFF. The DNA of the CDR3 is TGCAGTGCTAGAGAGGGGTTATTCGAAAAACTGTTTTTT.

This clonotype was recorded many times. The gene calls are TRBV20-1 and TRBJ2-2, with D uncertain. The length of the CDR3 is 16 residues. V was cut by 3 bases and J by 0 bases, with 14 bases left in between. CDR1 is DFQATT, CDR2 SNEGSKA, per germline (reference sequence). The CDR3 sequence: CSASPPGTANTGELFF. DNA of the CDR3: TGCAGTGCTAGTCCGCCCGGAACCGCGAACACCGGGGAGCTGTTTTTT.

This clonotype was counted at least ten times. This chain uses TRBV6-2 or TRBV6-3 with TRBJ1-5; unclear D gene. Germline CDR1 is MNHEY and CDR2 is SVGEGT. The V end lost 5 bases, the J end lost 2 bases, and 10 bases lay between the germline ends. CDR3 size: 14 residues. CDR3 sequence reads: CASSRAVGNQPQHF. Written as DNA, the CDR3 is TGTGCCAGCAGTCGGGCCGTGGGCAATCAGCCCCAGCATTTT.

This clonotype was observed at least ten times. The chain carries TRBV20-1 and TRBJ2-1; possible D gene TRBD1, 6 bases. The CDR3 is 14 amino acids. Per the germline V gene, CDR1 is DFQATT and CDR2 is SNEGSKA (reference sequence). Trimming pared 8 bases from V and 5 bases from J, leaving 19 bases between. CDR3 loop: CSPSSGTPNNEQFF. The CDR3 bases are TGCAGTCCCTCATCCGGGACACCCAACAATGAGCAGTTCTTC.

A few counts support this clonotype. Since a much larger clone is just one base distant, this may be a read error. CDR3 sequence: CSVETRAPSEQFF. For the CDR3, the DNA is TGCAGCGTTGAAACCAGAGCCCCATCTGAGCAGTTCTTC. The rearrangement uses TRBV29-1 and TRBJ2-1; D call uncertain. This CDR3 contains 13 residues. Trimming took 2 bases from V and 9 from J, leaving 14 bases between them. Germline CDR1 and CDR2: SQVTM and ANQGSEA.

This clonotype was recorded many times. This chain joins TRBV20-1 and TRBJ2-7; tentative D call: TRBD2 (6 bases). Germline V gene lookup returns CDR1 DFQATT and CDR2 SNEGSKA (reference sequence). The CDR3 has 17 residues. V lost 3 bases and J 4 bases, leaving 25 bases between the germline ends. In nucleotides, the CDR3 is TGCAGTGCTAGGGTCCCCCCGGCGTCGGCGGGAAGGTACGAGCAGTACTTC. It codes for CSARVPPASAGRYEQYF.

This clonotype was seen a few times. The chain links TRBV7-2 to TRBJ2-7; 7 positions match TRBD1. Germline V gene lookup returns CDR1 SGHTA and CDR2 FQGNSA. The CDR3 runs to 15 residues. Trimming removed 1 base from V and 0 bases from J; junction bases left unmatched: 3. The CDR3 protein is CASSLVRGSSYEQYF. The CDR3 nucleotides are TGTGCCAGCAGCTTAGTCAGGGGGAGCTCCTACGAGCAGTACTTC.

This clonotype was detected many times. The J gene is TRBJ1-1, the V gene TRBV5-1, with D unresolved. The germline gives CDR1 SGHRS, CDR2 YFSETQ. The CDR3 contains 15 residues. Trimming removed 0 bases at V and 1 base at J, with 10 bases between. In DNA, the CDR3 is TGCGCCAGCAGCTTGGTAGGGCTTCGGAACACTGAAGCTTTCTTT. Its protein product is CASSLVGLRNTEAFF.

This clonotype was counted between two and nine times. The rearrangement uses TRBV6-1 and TRBJ1-1; D possibly corresponds to TRBD1 (5 bases). Trimming removed 6 bases from V and 0 bases from J, with 14 bases in between. The CDR3 spans 15 residues. In germline, CDR1 is MNHNS, CDR2 SASEGT. DNA of the CDR3: TGTGCCAGCAGGCGCGTGTTGACAGTGAACACTGAAGCTTTCTTT. Translation: CASRRVLTVNTEAFF.

This clonotype was seen a few times. This sequence joins TRBV5-1 and TRBJ2-2; perhaps D is TRBD1 or TRBD2 (5 bases each). V lost 3 bases and J lost 1, with 10 bases in between. The CDR3 spans 15 residues. CDR1 SGHRS and CDR2 YFSETQ come from the germline V gene. CDR3 nucleotide sequence: TGCGCCAGCAGCTGGGACGGGCGGAACACCGGGGAGCTGTTTTTT. Protein: CASSWDGRNTGELFF.

This clonotype came up a few times. CDR3 region: CASSLLGQGKTGELFF. CDR3 DNA sequence: TGTGCCAGCAGTTTACTTGGACAGGGGAAGACCGGGGAGCTGTTTTTT. This sequence joins TRBV28 and TRBJ2-2; 9 nucleotides agree with TRBD1. The CDR3 covers 16 residues. V shed 2 bases and J 5 bases; nucleotides not matched to a gene: 6. The germline gives CDR1 MDHEN, CDR2 SYDVKM.

This clonotype was picked up many times. The V and J genes are TRBV11-2 and TRBJ2-7, with TRBD1 matching over 7 bases. The V gene's germline CDR1 is SGHAT and CDR2 FQNNGV. This CDR3 has 13 amino acids. The V gene end was trimmed by 1 base and the J gene end by 12 bases; junction bases not matched to a gene: 9. The chain's CDR3 is CASSLAGTALSYF. In DNA form, the CDR3 reads TGTGCCAGCAGCTTAGCCGGGACAGCCCTTTCGTACTTC.